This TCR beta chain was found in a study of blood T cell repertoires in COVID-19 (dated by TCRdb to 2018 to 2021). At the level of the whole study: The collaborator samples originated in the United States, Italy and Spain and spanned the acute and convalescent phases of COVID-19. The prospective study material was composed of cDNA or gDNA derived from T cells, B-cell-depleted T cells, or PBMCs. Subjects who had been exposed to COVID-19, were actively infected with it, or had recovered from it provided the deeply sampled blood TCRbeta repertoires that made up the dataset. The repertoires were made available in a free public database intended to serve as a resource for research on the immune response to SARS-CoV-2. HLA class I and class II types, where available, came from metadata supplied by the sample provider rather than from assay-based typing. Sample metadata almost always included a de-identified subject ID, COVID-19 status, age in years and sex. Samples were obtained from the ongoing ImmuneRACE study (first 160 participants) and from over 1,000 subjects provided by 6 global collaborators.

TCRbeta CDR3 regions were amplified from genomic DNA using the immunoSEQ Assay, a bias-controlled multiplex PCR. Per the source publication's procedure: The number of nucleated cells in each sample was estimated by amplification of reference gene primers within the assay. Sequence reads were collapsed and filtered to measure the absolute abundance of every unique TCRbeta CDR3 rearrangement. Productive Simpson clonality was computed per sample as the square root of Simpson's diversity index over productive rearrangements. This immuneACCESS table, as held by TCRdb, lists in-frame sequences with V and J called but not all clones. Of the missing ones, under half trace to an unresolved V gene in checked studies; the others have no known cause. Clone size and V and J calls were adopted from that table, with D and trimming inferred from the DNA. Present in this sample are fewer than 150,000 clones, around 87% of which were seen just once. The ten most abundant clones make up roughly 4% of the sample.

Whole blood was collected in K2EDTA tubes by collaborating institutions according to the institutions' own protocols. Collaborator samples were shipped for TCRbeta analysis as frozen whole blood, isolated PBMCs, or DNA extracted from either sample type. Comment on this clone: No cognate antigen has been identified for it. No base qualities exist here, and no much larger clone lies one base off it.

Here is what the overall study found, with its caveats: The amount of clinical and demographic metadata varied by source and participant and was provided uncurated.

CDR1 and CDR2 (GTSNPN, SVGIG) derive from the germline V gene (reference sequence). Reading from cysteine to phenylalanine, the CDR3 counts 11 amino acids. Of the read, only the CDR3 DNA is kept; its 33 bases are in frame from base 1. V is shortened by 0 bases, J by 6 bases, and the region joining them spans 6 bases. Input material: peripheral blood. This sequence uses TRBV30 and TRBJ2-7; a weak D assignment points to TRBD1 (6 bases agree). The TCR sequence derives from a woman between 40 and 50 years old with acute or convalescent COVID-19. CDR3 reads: CAWSVQGEQYF. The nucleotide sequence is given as TGTGCCTGGAGTGTACAGGGCGAGCAGTACTTC. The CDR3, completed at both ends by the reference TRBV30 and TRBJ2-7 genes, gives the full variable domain SQTIHQWPATLVQPVGSPLSLECTVEGTSNPNLYWYRQAAGRGLQLLFYSVGIGQISSEVPQNLSASRPQDRQFILSSKKLLLSDSGFYLCAWSVQGEQYFGPGTRLTVT.